The rows below give T cell receptor beta chains drawn from one sample of a study of blood T cells in healthy people across ages. TCRdb analysed the 5' RACE reads with MiXCR anew, one entry per CDR3 protein. The data hold approximately 760,000 distinct CDR3 sequences, with 25% observed a single time. This sample was also put to use in a study of T cells of mothers and their children.

The sample was blood. The receptors were gathered from a boy younger than 18 in good health. CDR3s include the opening cysteine and the closing phenylalanine or tryptophan. D genes are given only for firm matches. Some rows mark clone size as missing; the rest say once, few, many or name a class of expanded clone.

16	.	TRBD1	TRBV27	TRBJ1-1	CASSPGQASLNTEAFF	TGTGCCAGCAGTCCAGGACAGGCCTCTCTGAACACTGAAGCTTTCTTT
11	few	.	TRBV29-1	TRBJ2-1	CSVRGLNEQFF	TGCAGCGTAAGGGGGTTAAATGAGCAGTTCTTC
17	.	.	TRBV4-3	TRBJ2-5	CASSHEYLSVSQETQYF	TGCGCCAGCAGCCATGAGTATTTAAGTGTTTCACAAGAGACCCAGTACTTC
14	.	TRBD2	TRBV20-1	TRBJ2-1	CSATAGGGVYEQFF	TGCAGTGCCACGGCGGGAGGCGGGGTGTATGAGCAGTTCTTC
14	few	.	TRBV7-2	TRBJ2-3	CASSLFGPTDTQYF	TGTGCCAGCAGCCTCTTTGGGCCCACAGATACGCAGTATTTT
15	.	.	TRBV20-1	TRBJ2-3	CSAPLRTTVTDTQYF	TGCAGTGCCCCCCTCAGAACGACAGTTACAGATACGCAGTATTTT
15	few	.	TRBV25-1	TRBJ2-2	CASTVGDASTGELFF	TGTGCCAGCACCGTAGGGGACGCCTCCACCGGGGAGCTGTTTTTT
15	.	TRBD2	TRBV2	TRBJ2-1	CVSNALSGGVNEQFF	TGTGTCAGCAACGCTCTTAGCGGGGGGGTGAATGAGCAGTTCTTC
15	.	.	TRBV9	TRBJ1-4	CASSERNRVGEKLFF	TGTGCCAGCAGCGAGAGGAACAGGGTAGGGGAAAAACTGTTTTTT
15	few	TRBD1	TRBV19	TRBJ2-7	CASSIYGTGSYEQYF	TGTGCCAGTAGTATTTACGGGACAGGATCCTACGAGCAGTACTTC
16	.	.	TRBV28	TRBJ2-1	CASSLEAGTPYNEQFF	TGTGCCAGCAGTTTAGAAGCCGGGACCCCATACAATGAGCAGTTCTTC
14	.	.	TRBV12-3/TRBV12-4	TRBJ2-2	CASSLVTSPGELFF	TGTGCCAGCAGTTTGGTAACTAGTCCCGGGGAGCTGTTTTTT
14	few	.	TRBV7-2	TRBJ1-1	CASSFAQINTEAFF	TGTGCCAGCAGCTTCGCGCAGATAAACACTGAAGCTTTCTTT
14	few	.	TRBV4-1	TRBJ2-7	CASSQPDKSYEQYF	TGCGCCAGCAGCCAACCTGACAAATCCTACGAGCAGTACTTC
11	few	.	TRBV2	TRBJ1-1	CASRPLTEAFF	TGTGCCAGCCGACCCCTCACTGAAGCTTTCTTT
13	.	.	TRBV12-3/TRBV12-4	TRBJ2-7	CASSPNSGDEQYF	TGTGCCAGCAGCCCCAACTCAGGGGACGAGCAGTACTTC
14	few	TRBD1	TRBV2	TRBJ1-1	CANTKNRGATEAFF	TGTGCCAACACGAAAAACAGGGGGGCCACTGAAGCTTTCTTT
13	few	TRBD1	TRBV10-3	TRBJ2-1	CATGTGMHNEQFF	TGTGCCACCGGGACAGGGATGCACAATGAGCAGTTCTTC
16	.	TRBD1	TRBV2	TRBJ2-7	CASSDYGQGASYEQYF	TGTGCCAGCAGTGATTACGGACAGGGGGCCTCCTACGAGCAGTACTTC
14	once	.	TRBV7-2	TRBJ2-3	CARSLARGTDTQYF	TGTGCCAGAAGCTTAGCGCGAGGGACAGATACGCAGTATTTT
11	few	.	TRBV6-1	TRBJ1-6	CASSRNSPLHF	TGTGCCAGCAGCCGCAATTCACCCCTCCACTTT
12	few	.	TRBV20-1	TRBJ2-5	CSARRGRETQYF	TGCAGTGCTAGACGGGGGCGAGAGACCCAGTACTTC
14	.	.	TRBV29-1	TRBJ2-7	CSVEKGTGGYEQYF	TGCAGCGTTGAGAAGGGAACAGGAGGCTACGAGCAGTACTTC